These 3 T cell receptor beta chains were all obtained from the same sample, sequenced in a study of blood T cells in healthy people across ages. Sample-barcoded 5' priming and a J-beta primer mix drove a second PCR of roughly 6 to 12 cycles. Via MiXCR, TCRdb re-called the 5' RACE reads, giving one row per CDR3 protein. Among hundreds of thousands of distinct CDR3 sequences, 40% to 65% were seen once, and the ten largest hold about 42%. The specimen sequenced was blood. The receptors shown here come from a man at least 80 years old in good health.

A few counts support this clonotype. The V and J genes are TRBV5-1 and TRBJ2-1; TRBD2 matches 13 bases. The V gene's germline CDR1 is SGHRS and CDR2 YFSETQ. The CDR3 sequence is 15 residues long. V lost 4 bases to trimming and J lost 12 bases; unmatched junction nucleotides: 10. CDR3 loop: CASSPGLAGDFGQFF. CDR3 coding DNA: TGCGCCAGCAGCCCAGGACTAGCGGGAGACTTCGGGCAGTTCTTC.

This clonotype was observed a handful of times. This CDR3 is CSVVTGGSYEQYF. The CDR3 DNA reads as TGCAGCGTTGTTACAGGGGGTTCCTACGAGCAGTACTTC. The V and J genes are TRBV29-1 and TRBJ2-7, with 8 bases matching TRBD1. The CDR3 is 13 residues long. CDR1 and CDR2 from the germline V gene are SQVTM and ANQGSEA. J gave up 1 base and V 4 bases, and 3 bases lay outside the gene matches.

J is TRBJ2-5 and V is TRBV20-1; 9 bases align to TRBD1. The V gene end was trimmed by 1 base and the J gene end by 4 bases; junction bases not matched to a gene: 4. This CDR3 is 14 amino acids long. Per the germline V gene, CDR1 is DFQATT and CDR2 is SNEGSKA (reference sequence). CDR3 DNA: TGCAGTGCTAGAGGTGGGACAGGGATAGAGACCCAGTACTTC. Protein sequence: CSARGGTGIETQYF.